This T cell receptor beta chain appears in the sequencing data of a study of blood T cell repertoires in COVID-19. Germline V gene lookup returns CDR1 SEHNR and CDR2 FQNEAQ (reference sequence). This CDR3 spans 18 amino acids. Trimming cost V 5 bases and J 3 bases; bases outside gene matches: 11. In the study's own analysis: For nucleated cells, counts were estimated from reference gene primer amplification. Data came from immunoSEQ multiplex PCR; TCRdb stores just in-frame clones and leaves some out. The DNA was the basis for D and trimming; V, J and clone size are from that table. The sample has 180,000 or so clones; approximately 92% are singletons.

The TCR was taken from a woman aged 35 to 49 with acute COVID-19. The V gene is TRBV7-9, the J gene TRBJ2-3; 13 nucleotides agree with TRBD2. Sequenced sample: PBMCs or T cells enriched from blood (not recorded which). In DNA, the CDR3 is TGTGCCAGCAGCCATTCAGACTTACTAGCGGGAGGGACAGATACGCAGTATTTT. This gives the protein CASSHSDLLAGGTDTQYF.